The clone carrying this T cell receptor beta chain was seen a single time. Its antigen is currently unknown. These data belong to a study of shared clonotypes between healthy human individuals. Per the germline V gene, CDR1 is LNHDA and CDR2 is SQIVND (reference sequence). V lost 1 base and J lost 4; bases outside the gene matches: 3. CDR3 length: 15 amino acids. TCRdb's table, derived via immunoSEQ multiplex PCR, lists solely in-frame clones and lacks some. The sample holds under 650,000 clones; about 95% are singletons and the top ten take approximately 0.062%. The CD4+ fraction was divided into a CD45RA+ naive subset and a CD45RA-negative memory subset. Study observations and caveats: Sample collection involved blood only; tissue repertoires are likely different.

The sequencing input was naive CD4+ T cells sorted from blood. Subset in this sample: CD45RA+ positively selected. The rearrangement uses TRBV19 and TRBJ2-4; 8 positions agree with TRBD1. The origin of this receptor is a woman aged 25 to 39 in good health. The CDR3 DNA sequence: TGTGCCAGTAGTATAGCGGGACAGGCTAAAAACATTCAGTACTTC. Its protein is CASSIAGQAKNIQYF.